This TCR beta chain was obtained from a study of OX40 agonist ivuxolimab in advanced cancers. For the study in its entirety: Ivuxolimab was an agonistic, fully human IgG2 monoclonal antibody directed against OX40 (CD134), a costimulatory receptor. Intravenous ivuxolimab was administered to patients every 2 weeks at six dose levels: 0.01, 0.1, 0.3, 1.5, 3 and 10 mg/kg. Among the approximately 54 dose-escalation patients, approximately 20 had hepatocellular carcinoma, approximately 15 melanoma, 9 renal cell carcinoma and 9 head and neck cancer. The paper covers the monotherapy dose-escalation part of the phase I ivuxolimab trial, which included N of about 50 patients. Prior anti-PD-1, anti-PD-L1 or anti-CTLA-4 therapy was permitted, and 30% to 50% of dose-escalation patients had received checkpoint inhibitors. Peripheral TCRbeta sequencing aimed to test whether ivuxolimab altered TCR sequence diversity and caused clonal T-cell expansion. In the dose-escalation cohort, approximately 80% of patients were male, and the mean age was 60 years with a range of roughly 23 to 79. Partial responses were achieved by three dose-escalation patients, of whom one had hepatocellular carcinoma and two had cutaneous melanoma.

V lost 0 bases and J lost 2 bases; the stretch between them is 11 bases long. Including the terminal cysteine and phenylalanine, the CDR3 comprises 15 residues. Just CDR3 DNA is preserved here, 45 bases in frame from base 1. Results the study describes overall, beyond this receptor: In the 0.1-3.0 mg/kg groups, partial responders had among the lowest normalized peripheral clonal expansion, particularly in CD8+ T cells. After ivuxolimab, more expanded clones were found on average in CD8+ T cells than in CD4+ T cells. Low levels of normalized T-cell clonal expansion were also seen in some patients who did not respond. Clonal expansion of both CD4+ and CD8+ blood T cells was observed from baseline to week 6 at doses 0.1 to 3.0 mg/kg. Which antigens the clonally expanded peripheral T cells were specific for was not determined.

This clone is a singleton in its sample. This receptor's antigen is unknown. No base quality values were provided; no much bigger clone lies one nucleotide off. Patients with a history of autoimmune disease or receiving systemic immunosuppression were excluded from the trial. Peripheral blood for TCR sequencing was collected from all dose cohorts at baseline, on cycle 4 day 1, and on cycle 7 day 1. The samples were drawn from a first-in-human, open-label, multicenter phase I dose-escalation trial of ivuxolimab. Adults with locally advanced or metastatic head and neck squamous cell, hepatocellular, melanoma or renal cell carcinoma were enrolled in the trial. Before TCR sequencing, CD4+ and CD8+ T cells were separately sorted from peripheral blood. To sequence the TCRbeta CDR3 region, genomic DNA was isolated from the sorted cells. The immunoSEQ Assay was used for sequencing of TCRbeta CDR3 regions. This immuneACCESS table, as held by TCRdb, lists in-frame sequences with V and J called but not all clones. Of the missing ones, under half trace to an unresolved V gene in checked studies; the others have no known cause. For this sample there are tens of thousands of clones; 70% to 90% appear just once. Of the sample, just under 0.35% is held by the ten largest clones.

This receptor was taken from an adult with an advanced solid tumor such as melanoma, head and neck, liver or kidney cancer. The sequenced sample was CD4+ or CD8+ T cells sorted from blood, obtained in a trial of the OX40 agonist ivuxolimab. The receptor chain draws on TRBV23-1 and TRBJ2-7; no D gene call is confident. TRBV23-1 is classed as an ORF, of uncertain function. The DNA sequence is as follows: TGCGCCAGCAGTCAATCGCGCAGGAAAACCTACGAGCAGTACTTC. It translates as CASSQSRRKTYEQYF.